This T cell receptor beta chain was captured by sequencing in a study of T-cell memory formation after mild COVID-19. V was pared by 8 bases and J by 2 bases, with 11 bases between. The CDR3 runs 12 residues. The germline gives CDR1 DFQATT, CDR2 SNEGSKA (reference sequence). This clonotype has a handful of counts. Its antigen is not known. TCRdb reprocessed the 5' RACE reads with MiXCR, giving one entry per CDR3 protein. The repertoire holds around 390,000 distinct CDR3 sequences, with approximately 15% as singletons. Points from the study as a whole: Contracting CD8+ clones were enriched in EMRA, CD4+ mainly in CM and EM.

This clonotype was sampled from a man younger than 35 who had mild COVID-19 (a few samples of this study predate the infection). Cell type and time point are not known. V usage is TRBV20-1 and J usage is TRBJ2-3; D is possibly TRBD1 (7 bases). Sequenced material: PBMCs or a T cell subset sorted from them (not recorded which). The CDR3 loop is CSPGGNTDTQYF. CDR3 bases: TGCAGTCCAGGGGGGAACACAGATACGCAGTATTTT.